This entry concerns a single TCR beta chain. As yet, its antigen is unknown. This sample was taken from a study of tumor and adjacent non-tumor tissue in lung cancer. Findings of the study overall: Top 100 clones took a larger repertoire share in normal lung. Significantly higher TCR diversity was found in tumor than normal lung.

The V and J ends lost 2 bases and 6 bases respectively, with 17 bases between them. The V gene's germline CDR1 is GTSNPN and CDR2 SVGIG (reference sequence). CDR3 length equals 14 residues. Three rounds of nested PCR, following a modified ARM-PCR protocol, produced the TCRbeta library. TCRdb re-called the multiplex PCR reads through MiXCR, storing one row per CDR3 protein. This sample carries around 70,000 distinct CDR3 sequences, about 80% of them seen once, and the ten largest clones take about 28%. RNA was extracted from bulk tissue without any cell sorting. The source is a man in his sixties with non-small cell lung cancer. The chain recombines TRBV30 with TRBJ2-7; D is perhaps TRBD1 (5 bases). The sample was lung tumor tissue. The CDR3 loop is CAWSRGSFDSEQYF. The DNA for the CDR3 is TGTGCCTGGAGTAGGGGTTCATTCGATAGCGAGCAGTACTTC. Looking up the rest from reference TRBV30 and TRBJ2-7 gives the full variable domain: SQTIHQWPATLVQPVGSPLSLECTVEGTSNPNLYWYRQAAGRGLQLLFYSVGIGQISSEVPQNLSASRPQDRQFILSSKKLLLSDSGFYLCAWSRGSFDSEQYFGPGTRLTVT.